Sequencing of this TCR beta chain was carried out in a study of blood T cell repertoires in COVID-19. About the study: Sites in the United States, Italy and Spain provided acute and convalescent COVID-19 samples. Sources were T cells, B-cell-depleted T cells, or PBMCs; the material itself was cDNA or gDNA.

Authors' methods: Cell counts per sample came from amplifying reference gene primers. Measured with immunoSEQ multiplex PCR; TCRdb has only the in-frame clones, and not every one. The V and J calls and the clone size are those of that table, but D and trimming were determined from the DNA. Of 190,000 or so clones in the sample, approximately 78% were seen once. The CDR3 spans 12 residues. V was trimmed by 2 bases and J by 7 bases, leaving 9 bases between them. Looked up from germline, CDR1 is SGHTA and CDR2 is FQGNSA. The sequenced sample consisted of peripheral blood. This TCR derives from a woman aged 80 or over with active or convalescent COVID-19. The rearrangement uses TRBV7-2 and TRBJ2-7, with TRBD2 as a possible D gene (5 bases). CDR3 nucleotides: TGTGCCAGCAGCTTAAACGGCGGGGAGCAGTACTTC. This sequence encodes CASSLNGGEQYF. The whole variable domain, remainder taken from reference TRBV7-2 and TRBJ2-7, is GAGVSQSPSNKVTEKGKDVELRCDPISGHTALYWYRQSLGQGLEFLIYFQGNSAPDKSGLPSDRFSAERTGGSVSTLTIQRTQQEDSAVYLCASSLNGGEQYFGPGTRLTVT.